Below are 18 T cell receptor beta chains sequenced from a single sample in a study of CD8 T cells in Susac syndrome. Random hexamers were used to reverse transcribe about 0.5 to 1 ug of RNA. MiXCR, applied by TCRdb to the immunoSEQ multiplex PCR reads, yields one record per CDR3 protein. The table records approximately 260,000 distinct CDR3 sequences, roughly 95% of them present only once. Sequenced input: CD4+ T cells from PBMCs. These receptors came from a human donor with Susac syndrome.

This clonotype was counted a single time. This chain joins TRBV15 and TRBJ1-4, with TRBD1 matching 9 bases. Germline-derived CDR1 and CDR2 are LNHNV and YYDKDF (reference sequence). With 5 bases clipped from V and 8 bases from J, the junction kept 6 bases outside the gene matches. This CDR3 comprises 14 residues. In DNA form, the CDR3 reads TGTGCCACCAGCCAGGGACAGGGTGGAGAAAAACTGTTTTTT. Residues: CATSQGQGGEKLFF.

Note on this clonotype: Germline is not matched at one junction end, which may reflect a read error. The CDR3 reads CASSSVGTSGTTKPVF. The CDR3 bases are TGTGCCAGCAGTTCTGTCGGGACTAGCGGGACAACAAAACCCGTCTTC. The V and J genes are TRBV28 and TRBJ2-5, with 13 bases fitting TRBD2. The CDR3 is made up of 16 amino acids. CDR1 is MDHEN and CDR2 is SYDVKM in the germline V gene.

The chain carries TRBV15 and TRBJ2-7; D is unresolved. CDR1 and CDR2 from the germline V gene are LNHNV and YYDKDF (reference sequence). The CDR3 length is 18 residues. The V end was cut by 0 bases, the J end by 2 bases, with 20 bases between. In nucleotides, the CDR3 is TGTGCCACCAGCAGAGATCTCGGCGCGGCCATAAAGACCTACGAGCAGTACTTC. Translated, it gives CATSRDLGAAIKTYEQYF.

The chain carries TRBV12-3 or TRBV12-4 and TRBJ1-1; D uncertain. CDR3 length: 13 amino acids. The V and J ends lost 5 bases and 1 base respectively, with 8 bases between them. CDR3 DNA: TGTGCCAGCAGTAACCAGGAGAACACTGAAGCTTTCTTT. This translates into CASSNQENTEAFF.

The table lists this clonotype with a count of one. The V call is TRBV30, the J call TRBJ2-1; 10 bases align to TRBD1. The junction had 15 bases not matched to a gene; V was cut back by 5 bases and J by 8 bases. This CDR3 comprises 16 residues. Germline V gene data show CDR1 as GTSNPN and CDR2 as SVGIG (reference sequence). CDR3 loop: CAWAPTGTGAEDEQFF. CDR3 coding DNA: TGTGCCTGGGCGCCGACCGGGACAGGGGCTGAGGATGAGCAGTTCTTC.

The chain combines TRBV3-1 with TRBJ1-1, with D tentatively TRBD1 (6 bases). Trimming left V 2 bases short and J 0 bases short, with 10 bases between. This CDR3 is built from 15 residues. The germline V gene has CDR1 LGHDT and CDR2 YNNKEL (reference sequence). CDR3 DNA: TGTGCCAGCAGCCAAACAGACAGGCTGAACACTGAAGCTTTCTTT. This codes for CASSQTDRLNTEAFF. The whole variable domain, remainder taken from reference TRBV3-1 and TRBJ1-1, is DTAVSQTPKYLVTQMGNDKSIKCEQNLGHDTMYWYKQDSKKFLKIMFSYNNKELIINETVPNRFSPKSPDKAHLNLHINSLELGDSAVYFCASSQTDRLNTEAFFGQGTRLTVV.

The rearrangement uses TRBV30 and TRBJ2-4; a weak D match, TRBD2 (6 bases). The CDR3 loop spans 14 amino acids. The V gene's germline CDR1 is GTSNPN and CDR2 SVGIG (reference sequence). V was cut by 0 bases and J by 8 bases, with 14 bases left in between. The CDR3 DNA is TGTGCCTGGAGTGTGGGACTCCCTGGGGACATTCAGTACTTC. Amino acids: CAWSVGLPGDIQYF.

J is TRBJ2-3 and V is TRBV6-5; 10 nucleotides agree with TRBD2. CDR3 length: 15 amino acids. Germline CDR1 reads MNHEY; CDR2 reads SVGAGI. Germline trimming cut 3 bases from V and 4 bases from J; bases unmatched to any gene: 4. The CDR3 DNA sequence: TGTGCCAGCAGTTATGGGCTAGCGGGAGCAGATACGCAGTATTTT. As protein: CASSYGLAGADTQYF.

The chain carries TRBV20-1 and TRBJ2-2; D perhaps matches TRBD2 (6 bases). Germline-derived CDR1 and CDR2 are DFQATT and SNEGSKA (reference sequence). This CDR3 has 13 amino acids. V was pared by 3 bases and J by 5 bases, with 10 bases between. The CDR3 spells CSARRRGTGELFF. The CDR3 nucleotides read TGCAGTGCTAGGCGGCGGGGTACCGGGGAGCTGTTTTTT.

The rearrangement uses TRBV24-1 and TRBJ2-7, with D tentatively TRBD1 or TRBD2 (5 bases each). The CDR3 consists of 14 residues. Germline-derived CDR1 and CDR2 are KGHDR and SFDVKD. Trimming removed 6 bases at V and 3 bases at J, with 14 bases between. CDR3 nucleotide sequence: TGTGCCACCAGTCCAACCGGGACGGGCTACGAGCAGTACTTC. It translates to CATSPTGTGYEQYF.

V is TRBV5-6 and J is TRBJ2-6, with D maybe TRBD1 (5 bases). The germline gives CDR1 SGHDT, CDR2 YYEEEE. This CDR3 has 19 amino acids. V lost 2 bases, J lost 2 bases, and 20 bases lay in between. CDR3 sequence: CASSFLQGRDLTGANVLTF. The CDR3 coding sequence is TGTGCCAGCAGCTTTCTCCAGGGCCGCGATCTGACTGGGGCCAACGTCCTGACTTTC.

V usage is TRBV18 and J usage is TRBJ1-2; D perhaps matches TRBD1 (6 bases). CDR3 length equals 16 residues. V was pared by 0 bases and J by 4 bases, with 15 bases between. Germline V gives CDR1 KGHSH, CDR2 LQKENI. The CDR3 region is CASSPPFSDRAYGYTF. The CDR3, as DNA: TGTGCCAGCTCACCACCGTTTTCGGACAGAGCCTATGGCTACACCTTC.

V gene TRBV12-3 or TRBV12-4 combines with J gene TRBJ2-5, with D tentatively TRBD1 (6 bases). This CDR3 has 15 residues. Trimming stripped 6 bases from V and 3 bases from J, with 17 bases between. The CDR3 reads CASSRTGTLKETQYF. CDR3 DNA sequence: TGTGCCAGCAGCCGAACCGGGACATTAAAAGAGACCCAGTACTTC.

This chain uses TRBV20-1 with TRBJ2-7, with a weak D call TRBD1 (6 bases). This CDR3 region has 13 residues. Trimming took off 5 bases at V and 3 bases at J, with 14 bases between the two ends. Germline V CDR1 and CDR2: DFQATT, SNEGSKA (reference sequence). The CDR3 here is CSAGTDRSYEQYF. CDR3 DNA sequence: TGCAGTGCTGGAACGGACAGAAGCTACGAGCAGTACTTC.

The rearrangement joins TRBV7-2 to TRBJ1-5, with 9 nucleotides matching TRBD1. The CDR3 runs to 15 residues. J gave up 3 bases and V 5 bases, and 5 bases lay outside the gene matches. Germline V gives CDR1 SGHTA, CDR2 FQGNSA. The CDR3 sequence: CASSDDRGNNQPQHF. CDR3 DNA: TGTGCCAGCAGCGACGACAGGGGGAACAATCAGCCCCAGCATTTT.

The V gene is TRBV9, the J gene TRBJ1-2; weak D call: TRBD1 (6 bases). This CDR3 is built from 13 residues. The V and J ends lost 5 bases and 4 bases respectively, with 12 bases between them. Germline V gene sequence: CDR1 SGDLS, CDR2 YYNGEE. CDR3 DNA sequence: TGTGCCAGCAGTACCGCCAGGGGCTATGGCTACACCTTC. The encoded protein is CASSTARGYGYTF. The full variable domain, rest sourced from reference TRBV9 and TRBJ1-2, is DSGVTQTPKHLITATGQRVTLRCSPRSGDLSVYWYQQSLDQGLQFLIQYYNGEERAKGNILERFSAQQFPDLHSELNLSSLELGDSALYFCASSTARGYGYTFGSGTRLTVV.

V is TRBV11-3 and J is TRBJ2-1, with 9 bases identical to TRBD1. The CDR3 covers 13 residues. Germline values: CDR1 SGHNT, CDR2 YENEEA. The J segment lost 14 bases and the V segment lost 4 bases, leaving 9 bases of the junction unmatched. This CDR3 reads CASSYRDRVKKFF. The DNA of the CDR3 is TGTGCCAGCAGCTACCGGGACAGGGTAAAAAAGTTCTTC.

The rearrangement uses TRBV10-3 and TRBJ2-7; a possible D gene is TRBD1 (5 bases). Germline CDR1 reads ENHRY; CDR2 reads SYGVKD. The V end was cut by 4 bases, the J end by 0 bases, with 16 bases between. There are 16 residues in the CDR3. This CDR3 reads CAISGDAGNGSYEQYF. As DNA, the CDR3 is TGTGCCATCAGTGGAGATGCAGGGAACGGCTCCTACGAGCAGTACTTC.